This TCR beta chain is drawn from a study of Tregs in tolerant kidney transplant recipients. Study findings and constraints: Activated donor B cell expansion appeared to reveal the most relevant donor-specific TCRbeta repertoire. The small number of patients limits these findings pending further validation. In tolerant patients, donor-specific Tregs outgrew total Tregs, suggesting antigen-driven expansion. Biological reproducibility was not directly addressed, but technical replication error appeared minimal.

Clones were sequenced by immunoSEQ multiplex PCR, and TCRdb holds only the in-frame ones, with some missing. In all, the sample yields approximately 30,000 clones. This CDR3 region has 14 residues. CDR1 is DFQATT and CDR2 is SNEGSKA in the germline V gene (reference sequence). With 5 bases clipped from V and 2 bases from J, the junction kept 8 bases outside the gene matches. Remarks on this clone: Its antigen is unknown. The sequence runs out 3 residues before the end of the CDR3; the remainder is reconstructed from the germline J gene.

This sequence joins TRBV20-1 and TRBJ2-7, with 8 bases fitting TRBD1. The input for sequencing was CD8+ T cells from blood, taken before the transplant. This receptor was identified in a human donor who received a combined kidney and bone marrow transplant. The CDR3 sequence: CSAGHRGLTYEQYF. CDR3 bases read: TGCAGTGCTGGCCACAGGGGGTTGACCTACGAG.